This T cell receptor beta chain was sequenced in a study of shared clonotypes between healthy human individuals. The V end lost 4 bases, the J end lost 3 bases, and 3 bases lay between the germline ends. CDR1 is SGHTA, CDR2 FQGNSA, per germline. The CDR3 contains 12 residues. As for this clone: The same CDR3 also results from other DNA sequences found in this sample.

Assay: immunoSEQ multiplex PCR; the TCRdb copy retains only in-frame clones and omits some. The table has hundreds of thousands of clones, around 80% seen once. The sequencing input was PBMCs. The V and J genes are TRBV7-2 and TRBJ2-2; D is unclear. The origin of this receptor is a woman aged 40 to 50 in good health. Some clones in this sample may be carry-over from other donors' samples. The CDR3 nucleotides are TGTGCCAGCAGCTACTACACCGGGGAGCTGTTTTTT. It is translated as CASSYYTGELFF.